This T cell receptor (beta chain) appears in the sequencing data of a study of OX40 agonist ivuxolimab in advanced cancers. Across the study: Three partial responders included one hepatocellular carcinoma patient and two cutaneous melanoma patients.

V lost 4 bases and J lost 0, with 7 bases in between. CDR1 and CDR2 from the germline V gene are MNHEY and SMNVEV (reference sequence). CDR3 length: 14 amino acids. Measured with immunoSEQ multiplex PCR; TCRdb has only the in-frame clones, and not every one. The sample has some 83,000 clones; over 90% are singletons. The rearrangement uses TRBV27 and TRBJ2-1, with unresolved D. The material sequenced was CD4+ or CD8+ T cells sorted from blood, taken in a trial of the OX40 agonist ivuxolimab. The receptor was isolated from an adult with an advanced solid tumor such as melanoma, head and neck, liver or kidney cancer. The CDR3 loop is CASSYESSYNEQFF. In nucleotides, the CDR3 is TGTGCCAGCAGTTATGAGAGCTCCTACAATGAGCAGTTCTTC.